This TCR beta chain was sequenced in a study of T cells in localized non-small cell lung cancer. Repertoires were generated with immunoSEQ multiplex PCR, while TCRdb's copy carries only in-frame clones and drops some. The sample carries 45,000 or so clones, under 90% recorded once. Regarding this clone: Its target is not known.

Germline-derived CDR1 and CDR2 are SGHTA and FQGNSA. The V end lost 4 bases, the J end lost 5 bases, and 11 bases lay between the germline ends. This CDR3 region has 13 residues. Regarding the study as a whole: In uninvolved adjacent lung, T cell clonality reached its highest value, exceeding tumor. Appearances in adjacent lung were noted for a median approximately 58 of the top 100 tumor clones. Longer overall survival was linked to higher blood T cell density.

This material consisted of peripheral blood mononuclear cells, taken before any cancer treatment. The receptor was derived from a man aged 40 to 70 with stage III lung adenocarcinoma. This chain uses TRBV7-2 with TRBJ1-1; D is perhaps TRBD1 (5 bases). CDR3 loop: CASSSGPGTEAFF. DNA of the CDR3: TGTGCCAGCAGCTCGGGGCCTGGGACTGAAGCTTTCTTT.